The rows below give T cell receptor beta chains drawn from one sample of a study of T cells in Graves' hyperthyroidism and ophthalmopathy. Via MiXCR, TCRdb re-called the multiplex PCR reads, giving one row per CDR3 protein. The repertoire holds 300,000 to 400,000 distinct CDR3 sequences, around a sixth seen once, with 35% to 50% in the top ten. The sample consisted of blood. These receptors were obtained from a man aged 18 to 35 with Graves' ophthalmopathy. CDR3s include the opening cysteine and the closing phenylalanine or tryptophan.

v_call	j_call	cdr3_aa
TRBV12-3/TRBV12-4	TRBJ2-5	CASSPHRAQETQYF
TRBV20-1	TRBJ2-7	CSAPGAGYEQYF
TRBV9	TRBJ2-5	CASSVGTGQETQYF
TRBV11-2	TRBJ2-7	CASSLDLGRGNEQYF
TRBV7-3	TRBJ2-2	CASSTTSGGTGELFF
TRBV7-8	TRBJ1-6	CASSLLSRGNYNSPLHF
TRBV10-3	TRBJ2-3	CAISEGRTDTQYF
TRBV20-1	TRBJ1-4	CSARGQAGTNEKLFF
TRBV5-1	TRBJ1-6	CASSPGGTGGAASPLHF
TRBV5-1	TRBJ2-7	CASRTAYEQYF
TRBV5-4	TRBJ2-7	CASSRGQERLEQYF
TRBV11-1	TRBJ2-2	CASSSGPTGELFF
TRBV3-1	TRBJ1-5	CASSQGGGASQPQHF
TRBV18	TRBJ2-5	CASSHPAGETQYF
TRBV6-2/TRBV6-3	TRBJ1-2	CASSYHVGDLNYGYTF
TRBV11-2	TRBJ2-1	CASSCAPGLASNEQFF
TRBV6-1	TRBJ2-1	CASSEVGRGNEQFF
TRBV12-3/TRBV12-4	TRBJ2-4	CASSPGTGWNIQYF